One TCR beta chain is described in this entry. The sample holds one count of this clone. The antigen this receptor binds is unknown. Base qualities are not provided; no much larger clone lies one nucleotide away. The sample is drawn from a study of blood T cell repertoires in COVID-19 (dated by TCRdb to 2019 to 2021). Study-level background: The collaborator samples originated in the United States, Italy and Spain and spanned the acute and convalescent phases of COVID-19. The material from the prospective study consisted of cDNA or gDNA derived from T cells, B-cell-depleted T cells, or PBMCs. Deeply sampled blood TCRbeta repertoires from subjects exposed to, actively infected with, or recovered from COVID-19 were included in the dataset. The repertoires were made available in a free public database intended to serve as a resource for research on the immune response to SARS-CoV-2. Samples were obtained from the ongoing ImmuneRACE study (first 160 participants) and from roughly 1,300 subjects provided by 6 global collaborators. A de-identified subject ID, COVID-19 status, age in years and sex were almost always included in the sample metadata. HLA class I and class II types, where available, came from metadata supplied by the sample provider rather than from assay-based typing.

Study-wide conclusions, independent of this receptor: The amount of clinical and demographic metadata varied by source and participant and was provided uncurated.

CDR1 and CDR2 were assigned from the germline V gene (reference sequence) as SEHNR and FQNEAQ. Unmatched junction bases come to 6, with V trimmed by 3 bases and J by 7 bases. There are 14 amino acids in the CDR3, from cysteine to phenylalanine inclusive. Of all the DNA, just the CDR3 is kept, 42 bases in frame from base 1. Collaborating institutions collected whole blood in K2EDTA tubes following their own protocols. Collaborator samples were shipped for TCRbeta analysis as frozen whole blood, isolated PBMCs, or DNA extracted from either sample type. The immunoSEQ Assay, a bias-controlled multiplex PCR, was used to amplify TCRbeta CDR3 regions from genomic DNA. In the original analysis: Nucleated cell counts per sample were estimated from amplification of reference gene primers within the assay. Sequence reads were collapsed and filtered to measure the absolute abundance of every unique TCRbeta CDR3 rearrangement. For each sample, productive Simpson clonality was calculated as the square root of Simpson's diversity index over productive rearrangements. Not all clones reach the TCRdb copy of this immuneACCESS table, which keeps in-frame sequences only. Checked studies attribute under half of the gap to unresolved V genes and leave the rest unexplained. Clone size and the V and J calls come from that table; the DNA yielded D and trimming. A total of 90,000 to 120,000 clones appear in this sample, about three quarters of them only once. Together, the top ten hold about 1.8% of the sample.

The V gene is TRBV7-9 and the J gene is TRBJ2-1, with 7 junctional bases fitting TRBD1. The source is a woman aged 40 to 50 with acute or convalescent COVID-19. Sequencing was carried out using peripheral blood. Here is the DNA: TGTGCCAGCAGCTTCGGACAGGATTGGAATGAGCAGTTCTTC. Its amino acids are CASSFGQDWNEQFF.